The following is a T cell receptor (beta chain) sequence with its context. The germline V gene encodes CDR1 DFQATT and CDR2 SNEGSKA (reference sequence). V was pared by 4 bases and J by 4 bases, with 13 bases between. The CDR3 runs 13 residues. The data were taken from a study of CD8 T cells in Susac syndrome. CD8+ and CD4+ T cells from blood underwent TCR beta sequencing. The patients serving as multiple sclerosis controls were treatment-naive. They had stable or active relapsing-remitting disease and fulfilled revised McDonald criteria. Negative magnetic isolation gave CD8+ and CD4+ cells; FACS enriched CD8+ TEMRA. Random hexamers were used to reverse transcribe the RNA input (about 0.5 to 1 ug). A multiplex approach, immunoSEQ multiplex PCR, amplified TCR beta CDR3 across 54 Vbeta and 13 Jbeta. Each CDR3 protein gets one entry after TCRdb re-called the immunoSEQ multiplex PCR reads with MiXCR. In the table there are a few hundred thousand distinct CDR3 sequences, 80% to 95% of which are singletons.

The sequence was obtained from a human donor with multiple sclerosis. This chain joins TRBV20-1 and TRBJ1-1; D possibly corresponds to TRBD1 (5 bases). Input material: CD8+ T cells from PBMCs. CDR3 residues: CSATKGSFTEAFF. The CDR3 nucleotides read TGCAGTGCTACAAAGGGGTCTTTCACTGAAGCTTTCTTT.